Reported below is one TCR beta chain. The target antigen is unknown. CDR1 is SGHDT and CDR2 is YYEEEE in the germline V gene. After removal of 1 base from V and 4 bases from J, the junction contained 3 bases not matched to a gene. This CDR3 spans 14 amino acids. Sequencing used immunoSEQ multiplex PCR; TCRdb keeps in-frame clones, though not all of them. In the table there are under 30,000 clones, approximately 85% of which are singletons. The sample is drawn from a study of T cells in narcolepsy. Study as a whole: Enrolled donors included narcolepsy type 1 or type 2 patients and healthy controls.

Points from the study as a whole: Healthy controls reportedly lacked the autoreactive clonotypes serially found in patients' blood. Autoreactive HCRT-specific and TRIB2-specific clonotypes were marked in same-patient CSF-versus-blood CD4+ comparisons.

The sequencing sample was made of CD45RA- memory CD4+ T cells from PBMCs. V gene TRBV5-6 combines with J gene TRBJ2-3, with 7 nucleotides matching TRBD1. The source of this sequence is a human donor with narcolepsy. The CDR3 spells CASSLRTGPDTQYF. The CDR3 nucleotides read TGTGCCAGCAGCTTGAGGACAGGTCCAGATACGCAGTATTTT.